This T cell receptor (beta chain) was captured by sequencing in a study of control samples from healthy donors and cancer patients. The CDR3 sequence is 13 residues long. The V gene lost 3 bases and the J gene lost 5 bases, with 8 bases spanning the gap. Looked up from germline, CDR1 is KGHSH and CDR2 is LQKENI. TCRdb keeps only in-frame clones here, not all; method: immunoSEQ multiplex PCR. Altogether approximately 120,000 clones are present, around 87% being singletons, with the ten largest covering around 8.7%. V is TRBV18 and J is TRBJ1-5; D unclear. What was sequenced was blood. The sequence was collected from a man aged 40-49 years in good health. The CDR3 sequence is CASSPSGDQPQHF. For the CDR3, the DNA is TGTGCCAGCTCACCCTCCGGGGATCAGCCCCAGCATTTT.